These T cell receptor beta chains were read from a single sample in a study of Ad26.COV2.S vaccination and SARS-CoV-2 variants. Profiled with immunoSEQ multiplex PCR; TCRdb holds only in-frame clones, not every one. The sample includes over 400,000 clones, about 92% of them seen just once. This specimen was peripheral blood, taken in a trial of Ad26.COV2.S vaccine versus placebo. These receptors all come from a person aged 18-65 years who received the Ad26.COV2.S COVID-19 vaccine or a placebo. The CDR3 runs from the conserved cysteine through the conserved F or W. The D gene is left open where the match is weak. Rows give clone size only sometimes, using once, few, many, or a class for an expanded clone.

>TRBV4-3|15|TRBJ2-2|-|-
CASSQDRWGSGELFF
TGCGCCAGCAGCCAAGATCGTTGGGGGTCCGGGGAGCTGTTTTTT
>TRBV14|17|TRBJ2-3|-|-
CASSQWWLEGLSDTQYF
TGTGCCAGCAGCCAGTGGTGGCTTGAGGGGCTGTCAGATACGCAGTATTTT
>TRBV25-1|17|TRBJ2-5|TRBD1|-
CASSAIHRGRIGETQYF
TGTGCCAGCAGTGCGATCCACAGGGGAAGGATCGGGGAGACCCAGTACTTC
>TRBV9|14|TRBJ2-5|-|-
CASSVGGIQETQYF
TGTGCCAGCAGCGTAGGAGGGATCCAAGAGACCCAGTACTTC
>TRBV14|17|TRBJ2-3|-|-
CASSQDPIYGGTDTQYF
TGTGCCAGCAGCCAAGATCCAATCTATGGGGGCACAGATACGCAGTATTTT
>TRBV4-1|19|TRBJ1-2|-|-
CASSLRPQATESLIYGYTF
TGCGCCAGCAGCTTACGACCCCAGGCTACAGAGTCCCTAATCTATGGCTACACCTTC
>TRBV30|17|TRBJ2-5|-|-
CAWSAGTGTGKGETQYF
TGTGCCTGGAGTGCCGGGACGGGGACTGGAAAAGGGGAGACCCAGTACTTC
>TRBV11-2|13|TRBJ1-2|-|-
CASSSRANYGYTF
TGTGCCAGCAGCTCTCGCGCGAACTATGGCTACACCTTC
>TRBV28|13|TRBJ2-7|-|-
CASSLQGTYEQYF
TGTGCCAGCAGTTTACAGGGGACCTACGAGCAGTACTTC
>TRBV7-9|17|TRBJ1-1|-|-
CASSLNPIRGLNTEAFF
TGTGCCAGCAGCTTAAACCCCATAAGAGGGTTGAACACTGAAGCTTTCTTT
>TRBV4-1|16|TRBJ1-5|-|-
CASSQEHVGLNQPQHF
TGCGCCAGCAGCCAAGAACATGTAGGGCTCAATCAGCCCCAGCATTTT
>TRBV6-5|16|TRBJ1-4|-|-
CASSYGNRVSNEKLFF
TGTGCCAGCAGTTACGGGAACAGGGTATCTAATGAAAAACTGTTTTTT
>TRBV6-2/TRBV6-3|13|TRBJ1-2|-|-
CASSADRNYGYTF
TGTGCCAGCAGTGCGGACAGAAACTATGGCTACACCTTC
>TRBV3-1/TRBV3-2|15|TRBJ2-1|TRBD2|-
CASSQVRRGGNEQFF
TGTGCCAGCAGCCAAGTTCGGCGGGGGGGCAATGAGCAGTTCTTC
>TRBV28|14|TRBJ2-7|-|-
CASTRVLGPYEQYF
TGTGCCAGCACGAGGGTCTTGGGCCCTTACGAGCAGTACTTC
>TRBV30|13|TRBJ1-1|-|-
CAWSRWENTEAFF
TGTGCCTGGAGCCGATGGGAGAACACTGAAGCTTTCTTT
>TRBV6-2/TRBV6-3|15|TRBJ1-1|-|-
CASSYARPSYGEAFF
TGTGCCAGCAGTTACGCCCGCCCTAGCTACGGTGAAGCTTTCTTT
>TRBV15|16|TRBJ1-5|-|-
CATSSESTESNQPQHF
TGTGCCACCAGCAGCGAGTCGACGGAAAGCAATCAGCCCCAGCATTTT
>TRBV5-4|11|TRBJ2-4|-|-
CASSNERLQYF
TGTGCCAGCAGCAATGAGCGGCTTCAGTACTTC
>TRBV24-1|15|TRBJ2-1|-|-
CATSDTDGNYNEQFF
TGTGCCACCAGTGATACCGACGGGAACTACAATGAGCAGTTCTTC
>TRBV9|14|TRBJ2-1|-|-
CASSVAGVWGEQFF
TGTGCCAGCAGCGTAGCGGGGGTTTGGGGTGAGCAGTTCTTC
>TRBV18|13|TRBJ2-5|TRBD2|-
CASSPGLEETQYF
TGTGCCAGCTCACCGGGACTAGAAGAGACCCAGTACTTC
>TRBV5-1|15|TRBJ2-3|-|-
CASSFASGSTDTQYF
TGCGCCAGCAGCTTCGCGAGCGGAAGCACAGATACGCAGTATTTT
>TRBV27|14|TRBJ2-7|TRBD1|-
CASSSGTGSFEQYF
TGTGCCAGCAGTTCCGGGACAGGGAGTTTCGAGCAGTACTTC
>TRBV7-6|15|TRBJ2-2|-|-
CASSFSGVLTGELFF
TGTGCCAGCAGCTTTTCGGGGGTCCTAACCGGGGAGCTGTTTTTT
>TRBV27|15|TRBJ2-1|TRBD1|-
CASRRYRGPFNEQFF
TGTGCCAGCAGGCGATACAGGGGGCCCTTTAATGAGCAGTTCTTC
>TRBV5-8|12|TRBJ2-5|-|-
CASSLAAGLKYF
TGTGCCAGCAGCTTGGCCGCAGGACTGAAGTACTTC
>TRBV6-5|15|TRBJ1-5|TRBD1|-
CASTPPGQSDQPQHF
TGTGCCAGCACCCCGCCGGGACAGTCCGATCAGCCCCAGCATTTT
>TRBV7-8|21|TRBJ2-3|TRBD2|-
CASSLVPGLAGGKTSTDTQYF
TGTGCCAGCAGCTTAGTCCCGGGACTAGCGGGGGGAAAGACTAGCACAGATACGCAGTATTTT
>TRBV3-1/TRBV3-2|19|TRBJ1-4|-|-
CASSQDPLAPGDTNEKLFF
TGTGCCAGCAGCCAGGATCCATTGGCCCCCGGAGATACTAATGAAAAACTGTTTTTT
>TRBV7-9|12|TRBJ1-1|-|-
CASSSQGSEAFF
TGTGCCAGCAGCTCTCAGGGGAGTGAAGCTTTCTTT
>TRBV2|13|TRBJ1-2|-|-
CASSGGSAYGYTF
TGTGCCAGCAGTGGCGGCTCCGCCTATGGCTACACCTTC
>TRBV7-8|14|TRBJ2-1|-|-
CASSLDRVYNEQFF
TGTGCCAGCAGCTTAGACAGGGTATACAATGAGCAGTTCTTC
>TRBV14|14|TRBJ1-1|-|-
CASSQGAGNTEAFF
TGTGCCAGCAGCCAAGGTGCGGGGAACACTGAAGCTTTCTTT
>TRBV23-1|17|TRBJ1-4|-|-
CASSQSRVRTTNEKLFF
TGCGCCAGCAGTCAATCTCGGGTCCGGACAACTAATGAAAAACTGTTTTTT
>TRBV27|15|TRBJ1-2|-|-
CASSARTGILVGYTF
TGTGCCAGCAGTGCGCGCACAGGGATTCTGGTTGGCTACACCTTC
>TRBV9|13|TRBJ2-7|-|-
CASSVGVGYEQYF
TGTGCCAGCAGCGTAGGGGTTGGATACGAGCAGTACTTC
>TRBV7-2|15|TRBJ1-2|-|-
CASSNSGKANYGYTF
TGTGCCAGCAGCAATAGTGGGAAAGCTAACTATGGCTACACCTTC
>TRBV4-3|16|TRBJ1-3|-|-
CASSQEHTGSGNTIYF
TGCGCCAGCAGCCAAGAGCACACCGGGTCTGGAAACACCATATATTTT
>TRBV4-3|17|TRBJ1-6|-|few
CASSQVSPHSYNSPLHF
TGCGCCAGCAGCCAAGTGAGTCCGCACTCCTATAATTCACCCCTCCACTTT
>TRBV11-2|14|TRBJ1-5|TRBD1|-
CASSPGQDPRPQHF
TGTGCCAGCAGCCCGGGACAGGACCCAAGGCCCCAGCATTTT